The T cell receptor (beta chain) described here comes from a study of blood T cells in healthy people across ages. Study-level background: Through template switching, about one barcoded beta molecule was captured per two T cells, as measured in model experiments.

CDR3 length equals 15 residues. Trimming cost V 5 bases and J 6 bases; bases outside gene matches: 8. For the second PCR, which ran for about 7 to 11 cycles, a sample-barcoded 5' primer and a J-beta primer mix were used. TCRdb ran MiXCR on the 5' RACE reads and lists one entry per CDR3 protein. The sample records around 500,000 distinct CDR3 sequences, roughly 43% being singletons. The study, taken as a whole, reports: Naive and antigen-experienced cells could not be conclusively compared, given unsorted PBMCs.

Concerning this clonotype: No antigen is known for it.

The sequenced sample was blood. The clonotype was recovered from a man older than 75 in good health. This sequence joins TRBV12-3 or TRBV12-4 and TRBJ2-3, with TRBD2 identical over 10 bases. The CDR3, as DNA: TGTGCCAGCAGTCAGCGGGGGGGTGTCACGGATACGCAGTATTTT. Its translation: CASSQRGGVTDTQYF.